This TCR beta chain was identified in a study of shared clonotypes between healthy human individuals. Findings and caveats of the study: The genetic and exposure-history diversity represented was limited by few donors. Around 5% was the fraction of naive CD4 clonotypes found shared across several donors.

The CDR3 sequence is 15 residues long. The V gene lost 0 bases and the J gene lost 4 bases, with 13 bases spanning the gap. Germline assignment: CDR1 SGDLS and CDR2 YYNGEE. In the naive CD8 group, cells lacked CD45RO and were positively selected for CCR7, so terminally differentiated effector memory CD45RA+ cells were left out. Adults of Caucasian background living in Nashville, Tennessee made up all donors. To note about this clone: Its target is not known.

Profiled with immunoSEQ multiplex PCR; TCRdb holds only in-frame clones, not every one. This sample yields millions of clones, of which under 95% are seen a single time; under 2% belongs to the top ten. The material sequenced was naive CD8+ T cells from PBMCs. V is TRBV9 and J is TRBJ1-2; no clear D. This receptor was obtained from a man between 18 and 35 years old in good health. Some clones in this sample may be carry-over from other donors' samples. The CDR3 loop is CASSVASAELYGYTF. DNA of the CDR3: TGTGCCAGCAGCGTAGCTTCGGCGGAGCTCTATGGCTACACCTTC.